One and the same sample provided the 14 T cell receptor beta chains below, sequenced in a study of CD8 T cells in Susac syndrome. Random hexamers were used to reverse transcribe the RNA input (about 0.5 to 1 ug). TCRdb itself ran the immunoSEQ multiplex PCR reads through MiXCR, one entry per CDR3 protein. Seen here are 150,000 or so distinct CDR3 sequences, approximately 90% observed once, and the top ten hold approximately 0.082%. Sequencing was carried out using CD4+ T cells from PBMCs. The receptors were gathered from a human donor in good health.

This chain links TRBV5-1 with TRBJ1-1; D is possibly TRBD1 (6 bases). Germline lookup yields CDR1 SGHRS and CDR2 YFSETQ. This CDR3 has 15 residues. V gave up 4 bases and J gave up 0 bases, with 13 bases separating them. CDR3 in DNA: TGCGCCAGCAGCCCGTTTCCAGGGGTGAACACTGAAGCTTTCTTT. Protein sequence: CASSPFPGVNTEAFF.

The rearrangement links TRBV29-1 to TRBJ1-1, with 7 bases identical to TRBD1. The CDR3 is made up of 15 amino acids. J was trimmed by 10 bases and V by 6 bases; bases with no gene match: 20. Germline lookup yields CDR1 SQVTM and CDR2 ANQGSEA. The CDR3 coding sequence is TGCAGCGTCCAGACAGGGTCTGGGAATCGCCGGGGAGCTTTCTTT. Its protein product is CSVQTGSGNRRGAFF.

This clonotype has just one count. The genes are TRBV2 and TRBJ1-5, with a possible D match to TRBD1 (5 bases). The CDR3 loop spans 14 amino acids. Germline V gene data show CDR1 as SNHLY and CDR2 as FYNNEI. Trimming pared 3 bases from V and 2 bases from J, leaving 8 bases between. The CDR3 sequence is CASSEGVRNQPQHF. The CDR3 bases are TGTGCCAGCAGTGAGGGGGTTCGCAATCAGCCCCAGCATTTT.

This chain links TRBV28 with TRBJ2-1, with 9 positions matching TRBD1. Trimming at V came to 2 bases and at J to 15 bases, leaving 8 bases not matched to a gene. Germline CDR1 reads MDHEN; CDR2 reads SYDVKM. The CDR3 length is 13 residues. The CDR3: CASSLPGTGIPFF. The CDR3 DNA reads TGTGCCAGCAGTTTACCCGGGACAGGGATTCCGTTCTTC.

V and J are TRBV7-9 and TRBJ1-5; TRBD1 matches at 11 bases. The CDR3 is 17 amino acids. CDR1 is SEHNR and CDR2 is FQNEAQ in the germline V gene (reference sequence). V shed 5 bases, J shed 2 bases, and the junction held 8 bases outside the gene matches. The CDR3 region has the DNA TGTGCCAGCAGCCTACGGACAGGGGGCGAGGGCAATCAGCCCCAGCATTTT. Protein sequence: CASSLRTGGEGNQPQHF.

The V and J genes are TRBV27 and TRBJ1-5; TRBD1 might be the D (6 bases). CDR3 length: 13 amino acids. Per the germline V gene, CDR1 is MNHEY and CDR2 is SMNVEV (reference sequence). The V gene lost 6 bases and the J gene lost 5 bases, with 11 bases spanning the gap. The CDR3 reads CASRGQGYQPQHF. The CDR3 DNA is TGTGCCAGCAGAGGGCAGGGGTATCAGCCCCAGCATTTT.

The chain has TRBV6-5 and TRBJ2-5; the D is unclear. Germline loops: CDR1 MNHEY, CDR2 SVGAGI. This CDR3 is built from 13 residues. Trimming pared 0 bases from V and 4 bases from J, leaving 6 bases between. This CDR3 is CASSYSLRETQYF. In DNA form, the CDR3 reads TGTGCCAGCAGTTACTCACTAAGAGAGACCCAGTACTTC.

This chain connects TRBV12-3 or TRBV12-4 to TRBJ2-1; 7 positions match TRBD2. Trimming took 6 bases from V and 9 from J; bases not matched to a gene: 11. The CDR3 length is 14 residues. As DNA, the CDR3 is TGTGCCAGCAGAGTGGGAGGGCAACCCTTTGAGCAGTTCTTC. Protein: CASRVGGQPFEQFF.

The V gene is TRBV18, the J gene TRBJ1-4; D gene unclear. This CDR3 has 14 residues. Per germline, CDR1 KGHSH and CDR2 LQKENI. Between the trimmed V and J ends, which lost 1 base and 8 bases, there was a span of 11 bases. CDR3 sequence (DNA): TGTGCCAGCTCACCACGATCACCGGGGGAAAAACTGTTTTTT. Translated: CASSPRSPGEKLFF.

This sequence joins TRBV6-2 or TRBV6-3 and TRBJ1-6; tentatively, D is TRBD1 (6 bases). This CDR3 comprises 15 residues. Germline V CDR1 and CDR2: MNHEY, SVGEGT. V dropped 6 bases and J dropped 7 bases, with 16 bases sitting between them. CDR3 nucleotides: TGTGCCAGCAGGTCATCCGGGACACCCAATTCACCCCTCCACTTT. Amino acid sequence: CASRSSGTPNSPLHF.

This chain joins TRBV12-3 or TRBV12-4 and TRBJ2-7; D remains ambiguous. Trimming took off 5 bases at V and 3 bases at J, with 11 bases between the two ends. This CDR3 has 13 residues. The CDR3 region is CASSKGGDYEQYF. For the CDR3, the DNA is TGTGCCAGCAGTAAGGGCGGAGACTACGAGCAGTACTTC.

The V call is TRBV9, the J call TRBJ1-3; D is undetermined. In germline, CDR1 is SGDLS, CDR2 YYNGEE. The CDR3 loop spans 16 amino acids. Trimming cost V 3 bases and J 3 bases, with 16 bases left between them. As DNA, the CDR3 is TGTGCCAGCAGCGCCTTCTTAGGGTTTGGTGGAAACACCATATATTTT. As protein: CASSAFLGFGGNTIYF.

The rearrangement uses TRBV12-3 or TRBV12-4 and TRBJ2-3; a weak D match, TRBD2 (6 bases). CDR3 size: 15 residues. Trimming took 1 base from V and 3 from J, leaving 11 bases between them. This CDR3 is CASSLVGGATDTQYF. For the CDR3, the DNA is TGTGCCAGCAGTTTAGTGGGGGGTGCGACAGATACGCAGTATTTT.

The chain uses TRBV3-1 and TRBJ1-2, with 7 bases that match TRBD1. The CDR3 contains 13 residues. Germline CDR1 is LGHDT and CDR2 is YNNKEL (reference sequence). Losses at the gene ends were 1 base for V and 8 bases for J; bases not matched to a gene: 4. CDR3 sequence (DNA): TGTGCCAGCAGCCAAGCGAGAGGGGGCGGCTACACCTTC. Protein sequence: CASSQARGGGYTF.